These T cell receptor beta chains were read from a single sample in a study of shared clonotypes between healthy human individuals. Generated by immunoSEQ multiplex PCR, the TCRdb table keeps only in-frame clones and is missing some. This sample carries over 2 million clones, around 93% of them seen once, and the ten largest clones take around 0.38%. Sequencing was performed on naive CD4+ T cells from PBMCs. The receptors originated from a man between 18 and 35 years old in good health. Some clones in this sample may be carry-over from other donors' samples. Each CDR3 is given with its conserved first and last residue. The D gene is left open where the match is weak.

CASTYLQGRTGELFF,TGTGCCAGCACTTATCTACAGGGGAGGACCGGGGAGCTGTTTTTT,TRBJ2-2,TRBV28,-
CATSIRGRPDGTGELFF,TGTGCCACCTCTATAAGAGGACGGCCAGATGGGACCGGGGAGCTGTTTTTT,TRBJ2-2,TRBV10-3,-
CASSFRAGVGETQYF,TGTGCCAGCAGCTTTAGGGCGGGGGTTGGAGAGACCCAGTACTTC,TRBJ2-5,TRBV11-1,TRBD2
CASSFGTWYEQYF,TGTGCCAGCAGTTTCGGTACCTGGTACGAGCAGTACTTC,TRBJ2-7,TRBV28,-
CASSVGGGGQYF,TGCGCCAGCAGTGTGGGGGGCGGAGGGCAGTACTTC,TRBJ2-7,TRBV5-1,-
CASSGPVGTEAFF,TGTGCCAGCAGCGGACCGGTGGGCACTGAAGCTTTCTTT,TRBJ1-1,TRBV6-6,-
CASSLRGGGRSYEQFF,TGTGCCAGCAGCTTAAGAGGGGGCGGGAGGAGCTATGAGCAGTTCTTC,TRBJ2-1,TRBV11-3,-
CASRGLAGAGEQYF,TGTGCCTCCCGTGGATTAGCGGGAGCGGGTGAGCAGTACTTC,TRBJ2-7,TRBV6-5,TRBD2
CASSQPQGNTEAFF,TGTGCCAGCAGCCAACCACAGGGGAACACTGAAGCTTTCTTT,TRBJ1-1,TRBV5-4,-
CASSTSGRTDTQYF,TGTGCCAGCAGCACTAGCGGGCGCACAGATACGCAGTATTTT,TRBJ2-3,TRBV7-9,TRBD2
CASSFARGYTEAFF,TGTGCCAGCAGCTTCGCCCGTGGCTACACTGAAGCTTTCTTT,TRBJ1-1,TRBV7-2,-
CASSFPMDPDTQYF,TGTGCCAGCAGCTTTCCGATGGACCCAGATACGCAGTATTTT,TRBJ2-3,TRBV7-7,-
CASSVRQGPATNEKLFF,TGCGCCAGCAGCGTGAGACAGGGACCTGCAACTAATGAAAAACTGTTTTTT,TRBJ1-4,TRBV5-1,TRBD1
CASSLWIEGAKEQYF,TGTGCCAGCAGTTTATGGATAGAGGGCGCTAAAGAGCAGTACTTC,TRBJ2-7,TRBV28,-
CASSQEGQGLQPQHF,TGTGCCAGCAGCCAAGAGGGACAGGGGCTGCAGCCCCAGCATTTT,TRBJ1-5,TRBV16,TRBD1
CSVWESGTQYF,TGCAGCGTTTGGGAGTCAGGTACGCAGTATTTT,TRBJ2-3,TRBV29-1,-
CASSTPSSYNEQFF,TGTGCCAGCAGCACCCCGAGCTCCTACAATGAGCAGTTCTTC,TRBJ2-1,TRBV11-2,-
CASSLQVGLSNTGELFF,TGTGCCAGCAGCTTACAGGTCGGCCTGTCGAACACCGGGGAGCTGTTTTTT,TRBJ2-2,TRBV7-3,-
CASSLVGGETQYF,TGTGCCAGCAGCTTAGTGGGTGGAGAGACCCAGTACTTC,TRBJ2-5,TRBV7-6,-
CASSSGPSGNTIYF,TGTGCCAGCTCGAGTGGGCCATCTGGAAACACCATATATTTT,TRBJ1-3,TRBV5-6,-
CATLDSTDTQYF,TGTGCCACCTTGGACAGCACAGATACGCAGTATTTT,TRBJ2-3,TRBV28,-